This T cell receptor (beta chain) came from a study of cytomegalovirus exposure and HLA in healthy donors. The study drew the donors from its roughly 110-subject validation cohort, separate from the approximately 700-subject first cohort. This clone was seen just once. Some clones are missing from TCRdb's copy, which holds only in-frame ones; the method was immunoSEQ multiplex PCR. The table shows 50,000 to 70,000 clones, with 95% occurring only once. Germline V gene sequence: CDR1 MNHNS, CDR2 SASEGT. This CDR3 is 16 amino acids long. The ends lost 4 bases at V and 0 bases at J; junction bases unmatched: 9.

The sequence was collected from a woman younger than 35 in good health and CMV-seropositive. This chain uses TRBV6-1 with TRBJ2-7; 7 nucleotides align to TRBD2. The sequencing input was PBMCs. CDR3 in amino acids: CASSAGRGNSSYEQYF. In DNA, the CDR3 is TGTGCCAGCAGTGCAGGGAGGGGAAACTCCTCCTACGAGCAGTACTTC.